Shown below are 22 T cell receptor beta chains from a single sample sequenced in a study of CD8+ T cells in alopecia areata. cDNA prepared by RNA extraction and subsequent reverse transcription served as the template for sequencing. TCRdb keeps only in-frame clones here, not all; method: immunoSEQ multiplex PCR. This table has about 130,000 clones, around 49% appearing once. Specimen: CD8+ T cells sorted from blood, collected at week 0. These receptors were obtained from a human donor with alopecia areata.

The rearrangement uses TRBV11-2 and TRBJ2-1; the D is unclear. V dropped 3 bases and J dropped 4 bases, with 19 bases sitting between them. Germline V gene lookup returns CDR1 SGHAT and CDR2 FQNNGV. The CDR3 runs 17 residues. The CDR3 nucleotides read TGTGCCAGCAGCTTGATAAAAGGGCGCGGTAGGTACAATGAGCAGTTCTTC. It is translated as CASSLIKGRGRYNEQFF.

The chain's CDR3 is CASSLGRGARNEQFF. The CDR3 bases are TGCGCCAGCAGCTTAGGGCGGGGGGCCCGAAATGAGCAGTTCTTC. J is TRBJ2-1 and V is TRBV5-1; 8 nucleotides match TRBD2. The germline gives CDR1 SGHRS, CDR2 YFSETQ. V was clipped by 2 bases and J by 7 bases; unmatched bases: 8. The CDR3 is made up of 15 amino acids.

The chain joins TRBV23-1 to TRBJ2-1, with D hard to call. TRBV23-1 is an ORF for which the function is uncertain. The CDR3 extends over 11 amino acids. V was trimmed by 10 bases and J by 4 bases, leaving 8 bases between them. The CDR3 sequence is CAIQAYNEQFF. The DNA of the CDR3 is TGCGCCATCCAGGCTTACAATGAGCAGTTCTTC.

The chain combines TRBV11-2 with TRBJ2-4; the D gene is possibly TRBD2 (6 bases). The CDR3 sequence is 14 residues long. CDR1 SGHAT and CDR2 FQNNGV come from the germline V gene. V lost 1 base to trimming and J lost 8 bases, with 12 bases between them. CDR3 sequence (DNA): TGTGCCAGCAGCTTAGTAAGTCGGAGGGACATTCAGTACTTC. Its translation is CASSLVSRRDIQYF.

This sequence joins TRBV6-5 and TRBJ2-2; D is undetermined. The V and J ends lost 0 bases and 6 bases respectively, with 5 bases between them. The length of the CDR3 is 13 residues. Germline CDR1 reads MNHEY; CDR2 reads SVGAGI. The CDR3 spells CASSYSSPGELFF. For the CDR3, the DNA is TGTGCCAGCAGTTACTCGAGTCCCGGGGAGCTGTTTTTT.

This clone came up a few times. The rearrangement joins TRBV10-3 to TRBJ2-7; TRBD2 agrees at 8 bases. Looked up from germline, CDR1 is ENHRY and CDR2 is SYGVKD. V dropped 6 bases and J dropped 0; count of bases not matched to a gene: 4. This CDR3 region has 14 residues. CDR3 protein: CAISPGLDSYEQYF. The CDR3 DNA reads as TGTGCCATCAGCCCGGGACTAGACTCCTACGAGCAGTACTTC.

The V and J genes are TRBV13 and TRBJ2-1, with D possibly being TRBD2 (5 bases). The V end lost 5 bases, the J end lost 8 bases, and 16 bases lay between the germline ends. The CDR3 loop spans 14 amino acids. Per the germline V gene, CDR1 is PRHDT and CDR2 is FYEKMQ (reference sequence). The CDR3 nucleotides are TGTGCCAGCAGCCCTGAGAACGGAGGTGATGAGCAGTTCTTC. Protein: CASSPENGGDEQFF.

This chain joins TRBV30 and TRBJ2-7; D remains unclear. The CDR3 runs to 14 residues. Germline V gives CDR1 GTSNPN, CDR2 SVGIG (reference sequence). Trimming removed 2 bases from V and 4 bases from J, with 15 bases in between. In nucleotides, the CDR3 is TGTGCCTGGAGTTCGGCCGCAAAAGGGTACGAGCAGTACTTC. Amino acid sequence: CAWSSAAKGYEQYF.

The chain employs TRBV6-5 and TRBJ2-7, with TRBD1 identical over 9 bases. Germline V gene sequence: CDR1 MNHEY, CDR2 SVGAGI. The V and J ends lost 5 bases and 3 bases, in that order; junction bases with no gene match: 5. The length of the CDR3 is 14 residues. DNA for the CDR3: TGTGCCAGCAGTCCCCAGACAGGGGGCTACGAGCAGTACTTC. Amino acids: CASSPQTGGYEQYF.

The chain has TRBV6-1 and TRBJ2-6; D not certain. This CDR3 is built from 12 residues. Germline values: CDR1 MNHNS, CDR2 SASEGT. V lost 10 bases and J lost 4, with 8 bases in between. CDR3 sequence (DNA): TGTGCCACTTTGGCGGGGGCCAACGTCCTGACTTTC. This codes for CATLAGANVLTF.

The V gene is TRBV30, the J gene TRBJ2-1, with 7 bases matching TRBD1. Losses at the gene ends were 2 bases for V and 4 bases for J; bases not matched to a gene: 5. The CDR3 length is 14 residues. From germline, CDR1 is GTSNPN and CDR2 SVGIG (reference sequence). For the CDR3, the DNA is TGTGCCTGGAGTCCCGGGACAGCATACAATGAGCAGTTCTTC. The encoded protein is CAWSPGTAYNEQFF.

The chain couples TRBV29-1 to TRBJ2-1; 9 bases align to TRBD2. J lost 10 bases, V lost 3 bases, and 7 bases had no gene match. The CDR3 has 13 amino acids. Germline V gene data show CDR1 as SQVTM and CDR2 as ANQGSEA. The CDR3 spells CSVEQRGAGEQFF. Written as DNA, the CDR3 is TGCAGCGTTGAGCAGCGGGGGGCCGGGGAGCAGTTCTTC.

CDR3 in amino acids: CASSLGNNEQFF. The CDR3 DNA reads as TGTGCCAGCAGTTTGGGCAACAATGAGCAGTTCTTC. J is TRBJ2-1 and V is TRBV27; D gene unclear. Trimming removed 3 bases at V and 5 bases at J, with 5 bases between. The V gene's germline CDR1 is MNHEY and CDR2 SMNVEV (reference sequence). This CDR3 contains 12 residues.

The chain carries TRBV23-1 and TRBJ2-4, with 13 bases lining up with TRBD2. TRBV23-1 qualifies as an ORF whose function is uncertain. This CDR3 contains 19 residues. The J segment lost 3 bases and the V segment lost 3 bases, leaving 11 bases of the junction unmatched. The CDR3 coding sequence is TGCGCCAGCAGTCATGAAGGACTAGCGGGGGAGTGTGGCAAAAACATTCAGTACTTC. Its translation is CASSHEGLAGECGKNIQYF.

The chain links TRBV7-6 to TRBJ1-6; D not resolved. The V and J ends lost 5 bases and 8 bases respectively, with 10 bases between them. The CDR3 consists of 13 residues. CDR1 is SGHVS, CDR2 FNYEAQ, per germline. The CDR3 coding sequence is TGTGCCAGCAGCCCTACCGAGGATTCACCCCTCCACTTT. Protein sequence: CASSPTEDSPLHF.

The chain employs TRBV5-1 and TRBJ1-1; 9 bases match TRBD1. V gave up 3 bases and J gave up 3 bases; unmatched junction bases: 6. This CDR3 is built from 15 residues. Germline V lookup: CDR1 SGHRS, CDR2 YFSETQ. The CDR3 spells CASSWDRAGDTEAFF. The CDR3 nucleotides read TGCGCCAGCAGCTGGGACAGGGCAGGGGACACTGAAGCTTTCTTT.

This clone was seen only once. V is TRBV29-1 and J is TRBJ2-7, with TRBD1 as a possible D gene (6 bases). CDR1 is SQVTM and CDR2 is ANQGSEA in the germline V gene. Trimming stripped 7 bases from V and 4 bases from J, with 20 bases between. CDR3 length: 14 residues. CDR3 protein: CSAAQDRNGYEQYF. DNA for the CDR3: TGCAGCGCCGCCCAGGACAGAAACGGGTACGAGCAGTACTTC.

The CDR3 DNA is TGTGCCTGGAGTGTACATGAGGTGGCGGTCACTGAAGCTTTCTTT. Translated: CAWSVHEVAVTEAFF. This chain uses TRBV30 with TRBJ1-1, with D unclear. V gave up 0 bases and J gave up 4 bases, with 15 bases separating them. This CDR3 is 15 amino acids long. Germline assignment: CDR1 GTSNPN and CDR2 SVGIG (reference sequence).

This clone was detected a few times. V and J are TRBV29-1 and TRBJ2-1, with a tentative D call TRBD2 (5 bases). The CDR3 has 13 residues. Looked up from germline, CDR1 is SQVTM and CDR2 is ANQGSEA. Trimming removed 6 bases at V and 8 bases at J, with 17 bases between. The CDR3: CSVAGLQADEQFF. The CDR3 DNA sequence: TGCAGCGTCGCCGGACTCCAGGCTGATGAGCAGTTCTTC.

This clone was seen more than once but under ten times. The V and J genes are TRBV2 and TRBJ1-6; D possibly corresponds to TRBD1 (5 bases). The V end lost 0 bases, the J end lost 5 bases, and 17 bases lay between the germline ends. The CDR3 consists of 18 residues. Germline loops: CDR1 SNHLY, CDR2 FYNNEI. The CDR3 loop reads CASSEALWGDSDNSPLHF. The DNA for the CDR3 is TGTGCCAGCAGTGAAGCGCTCTGGGGCGATAGTGATAATTCACCCCTCCACTTT.

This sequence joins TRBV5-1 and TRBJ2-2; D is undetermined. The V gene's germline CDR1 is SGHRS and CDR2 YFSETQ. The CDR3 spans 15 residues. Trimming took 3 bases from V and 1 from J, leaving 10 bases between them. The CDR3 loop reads CASSSTGRNTGELFF. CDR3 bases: TGCGCCAGCAGCTCAACTGGACGGAACACCGGGGAGCTGTTTTTT.

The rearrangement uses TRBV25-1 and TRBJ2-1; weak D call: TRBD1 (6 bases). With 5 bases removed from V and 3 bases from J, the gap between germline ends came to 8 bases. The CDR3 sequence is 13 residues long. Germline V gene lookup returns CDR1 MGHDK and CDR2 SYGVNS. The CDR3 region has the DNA TGTGCCAGCAGTCCACAGGGCTACAATGAGCAGTTCTTC. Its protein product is CASSPQGYNEQFF.